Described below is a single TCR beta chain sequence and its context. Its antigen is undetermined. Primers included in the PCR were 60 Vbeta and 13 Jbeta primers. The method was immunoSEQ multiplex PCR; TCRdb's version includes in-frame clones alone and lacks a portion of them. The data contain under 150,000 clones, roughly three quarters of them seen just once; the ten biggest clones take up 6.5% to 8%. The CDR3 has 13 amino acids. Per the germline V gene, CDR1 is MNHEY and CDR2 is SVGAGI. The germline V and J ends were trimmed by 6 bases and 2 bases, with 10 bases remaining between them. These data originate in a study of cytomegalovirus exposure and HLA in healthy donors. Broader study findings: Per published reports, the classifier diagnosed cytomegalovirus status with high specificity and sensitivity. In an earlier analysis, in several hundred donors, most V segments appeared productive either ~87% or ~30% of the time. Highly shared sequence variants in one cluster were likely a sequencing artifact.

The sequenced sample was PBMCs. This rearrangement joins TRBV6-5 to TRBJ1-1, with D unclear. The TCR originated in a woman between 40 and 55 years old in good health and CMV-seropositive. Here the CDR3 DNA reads TGTGCCAGCAGCCCGGTTATTAACACTGAAGCTTTCTTT. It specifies CASSPVINTEAFF.